Described below is a single T cell receptor beta chain sequence and its context. Antigen unknown. This specimen comes from a study of cytomegalovirus exposure and HLA in healthy donors. Turning to the study itself: Earlier work reported approximately 110 million unique TCR beta sequences from some 180 million T cells.

Study-wide findings and caveats: Analysis performed later showed TCR beta chains linked to HLA being more clonally expanded than equally common others. Published work reported that the classifier diagnosed cytomegalovirus status with high specificity and sensitivity. The likely origin of a cluster of highly shared sequence variants was a sequencing artifact.

A multiplex PCR was run with 60 Vbeta primers and 13 Jbeta primers. Measured with immunoSEQ multiplex PCR; TCRdb has only the in-frame clones, and not every one. The table lists approximately 130,000 clones, 70% to 80% of them singletons. Sequenced input: PBMCs. The receptor was isolated from a woman in her forties or fifties in good health and CMV-seronegative.

This CDR3 reads CASSVQQGANYGYTF. CDR3 bases: TGTGCCAGCAGCGTCCAACAGGGAGCTAACTATGGCTACACCTTC. The chain is built from TRBV27 and TRBJ1-2, with a possible D match to TRBD1 (6 bases). Germline lookup yields CDR1 MNHEY and CDR2 SMNVEV (reference sequence). Trimming stripped 6 bases from V and 0 bases from J, with 14 bases between. This CDR3 contains 15 residues.